These 26 T cell receptor beta chains were sequenced from one sample in a study of cytomegalovirus exposure and HLA in healthy donors. The study ran its PCR with 60 Vbeta and 13 Jbeta primers. Method: immunoSEQ multiplex PCR; TCRdb's copy keeps in-frame clones and lacks some. The top ten hold about 5% of the sample, which has 120,000 to 150,000 clones, approximately 80% seen once. Sequencing was carried out using PBMCs. The receptors come from a male donor in good health and CMV-seronegative.

Concerning this clone: Distinct nucleotide sequences in the sample also encode this CDR3. The chain carries TRBV5-4 and TRBJ2-7; 8 bases are shared with TRBD1. CDR3 size: 13 residues. CDR1 and CDR2 (germline): SGHNT, YYREEE (reference sequence). The J segment lost 3 bases and the V segment lost 3 bases, leaving 2 bases of the junction unmatched. CDR3 DNA sequence: TGTGCCAGCAGCTCTGGACAGGGCTACGAGCAGTACTTC. It codes for CASSSGQGYEQYF.

This rearrangement joins TRBV5-6 to TRBJ1-2; 8 bases are a match to TRBD1. J was trimmed by 5 bases and V by 4 bases; bases with no gene match: 7. Germline V gene lookup returns CDR1 SGHDT and CDR2 YYEEEE. The CDR3 is 14 residues long. The CDR3 nucleotides are TGTGCCAGCAGCCCCGCAGGGGGCGCGTATGGCTACACCTTC. It encodes CASSPAGGAYGYTF.

The gene calls are TRBV6-5 and TRBJ1-2; D is undetermined. This CDR3 has 15 amino acids. Trimming removed 8 bases at V and 8 bases at J, with 24 bases between. Germline CDR1 reads MNHEY; CDR2 reads SVGAGI. The CDR3, as DNA: TGTGCCAGCTTTGGAGCGGACGTACGAAACGGGGGCTACACCTTC. This translates into CASFGADVRNGGYTF.

V is TRBV7-3 and J is TRBJ2-1, with TRBD2 identical over 11 bases. J gave up 3 bases and V 4 bases, and 5 bases lay outside the gene matches. CDR3 length: 16 residues. CDR1 and CDR2 (germline): SGHTA, FQGTGA. CDR3 nucleotides: TGTGCCAGCAGCTCCTGGGGGACTAGCGGCTACAATGAGCAGTTCTTC. As protein: CASSSWGTSGYNEQFF.

With respect to this clone: The identical CDR3 is also encoded by other nucleotide sequences in the sample. The rearrangement uses TRBV5-1 and TRBJ2-2; no clear D. This CDR3 comprises 13 residues. Germline-derived CDR1 and CDR2 are SGHRS and YFSETQ. The germline V and J ends were trimmed by 0 bases and 7 bases, with 7 bases remaining between them. CDR3 DNA: TGCGCCAGCAGCTTGGATGGGCGCGGGGAGCTGTTTTTT. Its protein product is CASSLDGRGELFF.

V gene TRBV10-3 combines with J gene TRBJ1-5, with TRBD1 matching 7 bases. Germline V lookup: CDR1 ENHRY, CDR2 SYGVKD. J was trimmed by 4 bases and V by 6 bases; bases with no gene match: 3. The CDR3 loop spans 13 amino acids. CDR3 sequence (DNA): TGTGCCATCAGGGGACAGAATAATCAGCCCCAGCATTTT. It codes for CAIRGQNNQPQHF.

This chain links TRBV9 with TRBJ1-5; no reliable D call. The CDR3 is 14 amino acids. The germline CDR1 and CDR2 sequences are SGDLS and YYNGEE. V lost 0 bases and J lost 5, with 9 bases in between. CDR3 in DNA: TGTGCCAGCAGCGTAGAGGCGGGCGATCAGCCCCAGCATTTT. It encodes CASSVEAGDQPQHF.

The chain combines TRBV21-1 with TRBJ1-2; the table's D call, TRBD1, was not checked against the DNA. TRBV21-1 is designated a pseudogene. This CDR3 region has 19 residues. The CDR3 DNA follows: TGTGCCAGCAGCAAAGCGCAAGAGACAGGCTTAGGGTTGGACTATGGCTACACCTTC. Residues: CASSKAQETGLGLDYGYTF.

As for this clone: At one boundary the junction diverges from the germline segment, which might be a read error. V and J are TRBV29-1 and TRBJ2-6, with TRBD1 as a possible D gene (5 bases). CDR1 SQVTM and CDR2 ANQGSEA come from the germline V gene. This CDR3 comprises 16 residues. CDR3 sequence: CSVEGSAGSGANGLTF. The DNA of the CDR3 is TGCAGCGTTGAAGGTTCGGCCGGCTCTGGGGCCAACGGCCTGACTTTC.

The chain carries TRBV28 and TRBJ1-1; possible D gene TRBD1, 5 bases. The CDR3 length is 14 residues. Germline values: CDR1 MDHEN, CDR2 SYDVKM. Trimming took off 3 bases at V and 3 bases at J, with 11 bases between the two ends. The CDR3 loop is CASSFGGGYTEAFF. CDR3 in DNA: TGTGCCAGCAGTTTTGGCGGGGGGTACACTGAAGCTTTCTTT.

V usage is TRBV7-9 and J usage is TRBJ1-4, with D perhaps matching TRBD1 (6 bases). V lost 5 bases and J lost 8, with 15 bases in between. Germline CDR1 SEHNR, CDR2 FQNEAQ (reference sequence). The CDR3 has 14 residues. In DNA, the CDR3 is TGTGCCAGCAGCCAACAGGGTATCGGGGAAAAACTGTTTTTT. Protein: CASSQQGIGEKLFF. The complete variable domain, with remaining parts taken from reference TRBV7-9 and TRBJ1-4, reads DTGVSQNPRHKITKRGQNVTFRCDPISEHNRLYWYRQTLGQGPEFLTYFQNEAQLEKSRLLSDRFSAERPKGSFSTLEIQRTEQGDSAMYLCASSQQGIGEKLFFGSGTQLSVL.

The chain carries TRBV30 and TRBJ1-2; 7 bases are shared with TRBD1. Losses at the gene ends were 1 base for V and 3 bases for J; bases not matched to a gene: 2. Germline V gives CDR1 GTSNPN, CDR2 SVGIG (reference sequence). The CDR3 consists of 13 residues. The CDR3 reads CAWSGDSYYGYTF. CDR3 DNA: TGTGCCTGGAGTGGGGACAGCTACTATGGCTACACCTTC.

The CDR3 DNA reads TGTGCCAGCAGCGTATCCAGTCGTGGCTCTGGGGCCAACGTCCTGACTTTC. It yields the protein CASSVSSRGSGANVLTF. The rearrangement links TRBV9 to TRBJ2-6; D remains ambiguous. V was shortened by 1 base and J by 0 bases, with 11 bases between the two germline ends. The CDR3 is made up of 17 amino acids. Germline CDR1 is SGDLS and CDR2 is YYNGEE.

This clone has only a few counts. The chain combines TRBV11-2 with TRBJ2-7; a weak D match, TRBD2 (6 bases). The CDR3 spans 13 residues. The ends were cut back, 1 base at V and 6 bases at J, with 10 bases in the middle. Germline V lookup: CDR1 SGHAT, CDR2 FQNNGV. This CDR3 is CASSLVGGFEQYF. CDR3 nucleotide sequence: TGTGCCAGCAGCTTAGTTGGGGGGTTCGAGCAGTACTTC.

V usage is TRBV6-5 and J usage is TRBJ2-7; D uncertain. V was trimmed by 0 bases and J by 0 bases, leaving 6 bases between them. CDR1 and CDR2 (germline): MNHEY, SVGAGI. CDR3 length: 14 amino acids. The CDR3 loop is CASSYSHSSYEQYF. The CDR3 nucleotides read TGTGCCAGCAGTTACTCCCACAGCTCCTACGAGCAGTACTTC.

V gene TRBV10-3 combines with J gene TRBJ2-2, with D hard to call. Germline lookup yields CDR1 ENHRY and CDR2 SYGVKD. V was shortened by 2 bases and J by 1 base, with 5 bases between the two germline ends. CDR3 size: 14 residues. CDR3: CAISEVKNTGELFF. CDR3 in DNA: TGTGCCATCAGTGAGGTTAAGAACACCGGGGAGCTGTTTTTT.

V and J are TRBV11-1 and TRBJ2-1; 7 nucleotides match TRBD1. CDR1 and CDR2 from the germline V gene are SGHAT and FQDESV (reference sequence). V lost 5 bases to trimming and J lost 4 bases; unmatched junction nucleotides: 2. This CDR3 has 13 amino acids. The CDR3 loop is CASSPDRYNEQFF. CDR3 nucleotides: TGTGCCAGCAGCCCGGACAGGTACAATGAGCAGTTCTTC.

This clone was counted once. The J gene is TRBJ1-3, the V gene TRBV5-1; a possible D gene is TRBD1 (5 bases). CDR1 is SGHRS and CDR2 is YFSETQ in the germline V gene. Trimming took off 3 bases at V and 2 bases at J, with 18 bases between the two ends. The CDR3 is 17 residues long. Written as DNA, the CDR3 is TGCGCCAGCAGCTCCAGTTGGAAGGGACTCCCTGGAAACACCATATATTTT. It encodes CASSSSWKGLPGNTIYF.

This chain uses TRBV5-8 with TRBJ1-2, with TRBD1 identical over 9 bases. Germline V lookup: CDR1 SGHTS, CDR2 YDEGEE. Unmatched junction bases numbered 5, after V lost 0 bases and J lost 2 bases. This CDR3 region has 16 residues. The DNA of the CDR3 is TGTGCCAGCAGCTTGGACGGGACAGGGTTCAACTATGGCTACACCTTC. Its translation: CASSLDGTGFNYGYTF.

On this clone: The same CDR3 is also encoded by other DNA sequences in this sample. The chain combines TRBV5-8 with TRBJ2-1, with 11 bases fitting TRBD2. CDR3 length equals 16 residues. V gave up 2 bases and J gave up 4 bases; unmatched junction bases: 5. Germline CDR1 is SGHTS and CDR2 is YDEGEE. CDR3 DNA: TGTGCCAGCAGCTTAACTAGCGGGGGTCCTTACAATGAGCAGTTCTTC. This sequence encodes CASSLTSGGPYNEQFF.

V gene TRBV19 combines with J gene TRBJ1-2, with D perhaps matching TRBD1 (6 bases). Trimming cost V 3 bases and J 3 bases, with 14 bases left between them. Germline CDR1 LNHDA, CDR2 SQIVND (reference sequence). This CDR3 spans 15 amino acids. The CDR3 DNA is TGTGCCAGTAGTATGGTACAGGGTTTTGACTATGGCTACACCTTC. Translated, it gives CASSMVQGFDYGYTF.

The chain joins TRBV5-4 to TRBJ2-2; D is possibly TRBD2 (5 bases). The V gene's germline CDR1 is SGHNT and CDR2 YYREEE (reference sequence). V lost 4 bases, J lost 5 bases, and 9 bases lay in between. The CDR3 extends over 13 amino acids. The CDR3 loop reads CASSLGSTGELFF. The CDR3 nucleotides are TGTGCCAGCAGCCTGGGGAGTACCGGGGAGCTGTTTTTT.

A word on this clone: Other DNA sequences in this sample translate to the same CDR3. CDR3 amino acids: CSASRGYEQYF. The DNA of the CDR3 is TGCAGTGCTAGTCGGGGATACGAGCAGTACTTC. The chain has TRBV20-1 and TRBJ2-7, with D possibly TRBD2 on 5 matching bases. The CDR3 is 11 residues long. Trimming pared 3 bases from V and 4 bases from J, leaving 7 bases between. In germline, CDR1 is DFQATT, CDR2 SNEGSKA (reference sequence).

The chain recombines TRBV9 with TRBJ2-4, with a weak D call TRBD1 (5 bases). Looked up from germline, CDR1 is SGDLS and CDR2 is YYNGEE. Trimming removed 2 bases from V and 5 bases from J, with 8 bases in between. CDR3 length: 13 amino acids. CDR3: CASSVQQENIQYF. CDR3 in DNA: TGTGCCAGCAGCGTCCAACAGGAAAACATTCAGTACTTC.

This clone was seen a few times. The V and J genes are TRBV30 and TRBJ1-2; TRBD1 agrees at 11 bases. Germline V gene sequence: CDR1 GTSNPN, CDR2 SVGIG (reference sequence). The CDR3 runs 15 residues. The junction had 8 bases not matched to a gene; V was cut back by 4 bases and J by 4 bases. The CDR3 region has the DNA TGTGCCTGGACCCTCGGGGGACAGGGGGGCTATGGCTACACCTTC. Its translation: CAWTLGGQGGYGYTF.

This clone has just a few counts. The V call is TRBV28, the J call TRBJ1-5; 12 bases match TRBD1. J was trimmed by 5 bases and V by 6 bases; bases with no gene match: 11. Germline CDR1 MDHEN, CDR2 SYDVKM. The CDR3 spans 17 residues. The CDR3 region is CASSLGTGGSGDQPQHF. CDR3 nucleotide sequence: TGTGCCAGCAGCCTGGGGACAGGGGGCTCGGGTGATCAGCCCCAGCATTTT.